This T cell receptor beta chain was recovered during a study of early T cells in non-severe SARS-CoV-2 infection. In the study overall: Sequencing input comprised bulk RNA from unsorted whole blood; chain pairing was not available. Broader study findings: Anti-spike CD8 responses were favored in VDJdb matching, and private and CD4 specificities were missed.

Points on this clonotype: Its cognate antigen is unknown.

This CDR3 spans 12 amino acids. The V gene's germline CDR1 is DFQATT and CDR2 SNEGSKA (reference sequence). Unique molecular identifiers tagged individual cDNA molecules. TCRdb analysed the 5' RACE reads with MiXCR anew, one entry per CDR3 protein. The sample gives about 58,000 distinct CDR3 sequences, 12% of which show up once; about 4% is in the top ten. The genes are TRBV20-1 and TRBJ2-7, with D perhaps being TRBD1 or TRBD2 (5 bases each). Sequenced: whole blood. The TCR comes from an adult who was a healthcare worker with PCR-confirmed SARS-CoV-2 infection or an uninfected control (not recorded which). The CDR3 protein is CSGTPSSYEQYF. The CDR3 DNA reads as TGCAGCGGGACGCCGAGCTCCTACGAGCAGTACTTC.